This TCR beta chain was recorded in a study of blood T cell repertoires in COVID-19. Study details: Italy, Spain and the United States were the sources of the convalescent and acute COVID-19 samples. T cells, B-cell-depleted T cells, or PBMCs supplied cDNA or gDNA.

Authors' analysis steps: Nucleated cell number was recorded as an estimate derived from reference gene primer amplification. The repertoire was sequenced with immunoSEQ multiplex PCR; TCRdb's copy has only in-frame clones and lacks some. The D gene and trimming were derived from the DNA, and the V and J assignments and clone size from that table. The sample consists of under 200,000 clones, approximately 85% of them appearing once. The ends were cut back, 6 bases at V and 13 bases at J, with 24 bases in the middle. The germline V gene encodes CDR1 KGHSH and CDR2 LQKENI. The CDR3 totals 14 residues. The sequenced material came from peripheral blood. The chain has TRBV18 and TRBJ1-2; unclear D gene. This TCR derives from a woman older than 75 with acute or convalescent COVID-19. The CDR3 sequence is CASSPSGDAVGGTF. CDR3 DNA: TGTGCCAGCTCCCCGAGTGGGGATGCCGTTGGAGGCACCTTC.